Following are 22 T cell receptor beta chains from one sample sequenced in a study of T cells after yellow fever vaccination. One entry per CDR3 protein results from TCRdb running MiXCR on the 5' RACE reads. The sample yields 340,000 or so distinct CDR3 sequences, 9.5% to 15% seen once. The sequencing used CD4+ T cells sorted from PBMCs, collected 15 days after the yellow fever booster vaccination. The receptor set was obtained from a man aged 18 to 30 who received the YFV17D yellow fever vaccine.

The rearrangement links TRBV7-2 to TRBJ2-3; 9 bases are shared with TRBD1. There are 16 residues in the CDR3. Germline-derived CDR1 and CDR2 are SGHTA and FQGNSA. The junction had 14 bases not matched to a gene; V was cut back by 5 bases and J by 8 bases. Here the CDR3 DNA reads TGTGCCAGCAGCCCCGACCGGGACAGGGCATATCTTACGCAGTATTTT. This codes for CASSPDRDRAYLTQYF.

This clonotype was counted only a few times. V usage is TRBV6-1 and J usage is TRBJ1-3, with D unclear. CDR1 and CDR2 from the germline V gene are MNHNS and SASEGT. The CDR3 spans 15 residues. V was clipped by 0 bases and J by 8 bases, with 14 bases between them. The CDR3 DNA reads TGTGCCAGCAGTGAAGCGGGCAGTGACGGAGACACCATATATTTT. Its translation: CASSEAGSDGDTIYF.

The CDR3, as DNA: TGTGCCAGCAGTTACGAACGCGGCAGTCGTGAGCAGTTCTTC. Its protein is CASSYERGSREQFF. The chain is built from TRBV6-6 and TRBJ2-1; D remains unclear. Trimming shortened V by 2 bases and J by 9 bases, and 14 bases separated the two germline ends. CDR3 length: 14 amino acids. Germline CDR1 and CDR2: MNHNY and SVGAGI (reference sequence).

This clonotype was observed at least ten times. V is TRBV5-1 and J is TRBJ1-1; a weak D match, TRBD1 (6 bases). V was cut by 4 bases and J by 4 bases, with 17 bases left in between. The germline V gene encodes CDR1 SGHRS and CDR2 YFSETQ. This CDR3 has 15 residues. The CDR3: CASSRDGGLSTEAFF. In nucleotides, the CDR3 is TGCGCCAGCAGCCGAGACGGGGGGCTGAGCACTGAAGCTTTCTTT.

This clonotype appeared a few times. The V call is TRBV28, the J call TRBJ2-7, with TRBD1 matching 7 bases. The CDR3 length is 14 residues. The germline V gene encodes CDR1 MDHEN and CDR2 SYDVKM. J gave up 1 base and V 4 bases, and 4 bases lay outside the gene matches. The CDR3 protein is CASSSHRGSYEQYV. DNA of the CDR3: TGTGCCAGCAGTTCCCACAGGGGTTCCTACGAGCAGTACGTC.

This clonotype was observed a handful of times. The genes are TRBV4-1 and TRBJ2-7; 8 bases fit TRBD2. The V and J ends lost 4 bases and 3 bases, in that order; junction bases with no gene match: 5. The CDR3 sequence is 14 residues long. Looked up from germline, CDR1 is MGHRA and CDR2 is YSYEKL. CDR3 loop: CASSPGGDSYEQYV. The DNA for the CDR3 is TGCGCCAGCAGCCCCGGGGGGGATAGCTACGAGCAGTACGTC.

This clonotype was recorded a few times. The chain employs TRBV20-1 and TRBJ1-2; D unclear. V shed 5 bases and J shed 6 bases, with 10 bases lying between them. The germline CDR1 and CDR2 sequences are DFQATT and SNEGSKA (reference sequence). This CDR3 is built from 11 residues. The CDR3 loop reads CSAPDQHGYTF. CDR3 DNA sequence: TGCAGTGCTCCGGACCAACATGGCTACACCTTC.

The chain has TRBV20-1 and TRBJ2-3; 8 bases line up with TRBD1. CDR1 and CDR2 (germline): DFQATT, SNEGSKA (reference sequence). This CDR3 is built from 14 residues. J was trimmed by 3 bases and V by 4 bases; bases with no gene match: 6. CDR3 nucleotide sequence: TGCAGTGCTACCCCGGACAGGGCTACAGATACGCAGTATTTT. Amino acid sequence: CSATPDRATDTQYF.

The genes are TRBV5-1 and TRBJ1-1; D gene unclear. Germline lookup yields CDR1 SGHRS and CDR2 YFSETQ. V was shortened by 4 bases and J by 0 bases, with 13 bases between the two germline ends. The CDR3 consists of 15 residues. The CDR3 DNA sequence: TGCGCCAGCAGCGCAGAAGGGTGGATGAACACTGAAGCTTTCTTT. Translated: CASSAEGWMNTEAFF.

The J gene is TRBJ2-1, the V gene TRBV28, with TRBD1 as a possible D gene (6 bases). The CDR3 is 18 residues long. V lost 5 bases, J lost 4 bases, and 24 bases lay in between. Germline V gene data show CDR1 as MDHEN and CDR2 as SYDVKM. The CDR3, as DNA: TGTGCCAGCAGTACCCAGGGGCCGACGGCGAAAGGATACAATGAGCAGTTCTTC. Encoded protein: CASSTQGPTAKGYNEQFF. Full variable domain (missing parts from reference TRBV28 and TRBJ2-1): DVKVTQSSRYLVKRTGEKVFLECVQDMDHENMFWYRQDPGLGLRLIYFSYDVKMKEKGDIPEGYSVSREKKERFSLILESASTNQTSMYLCASSTQGPTAKGYNEQFFGPGTRLTVL.

This chain joins TRBV5-1 and TRBJ2-2; D is unclear. There are 15 residues in the CDR3. V shed 0 bases and J shed 4 bases, with 10 bases lying between them. Germline lookup yields CDR1 SGHRS and CDR2 YFSETQ. CDR3 nucleotides: TGCGCCAGCAGCTTGGACCGGGCCGCCACCGGGGAGCTGTTTTTT. It is translated as CASSLDRAATGELFF.

This chain joins TRBV2 and TRBJ1-2; tentatively, D is TRBD1 (6 bases). The CDR3 is 13 amino acids. Trimming cost V 6 bases and J 4 bases, with 12 bases left between them. From germline, CDR1 is SNHLY and CDR2 FYNNEI. The CDR3: CASRWGGLYGYTF. CDR3 nucleotide sequence: TGTGCCAGCAGATGGGGGGGCCTCTATGGCTACACCTTC.

The chain carries TRBV20-1 and TRBJ2-3; unclear D gene. Germline CDR1 DFQATT, CDR2 SNEGSKA (reference sequence). V lost 5 bases, J lost 4 bases, and 19 bases lay in between. The CDR3 is made up of 15 amino acids. The CDR3 DNA reads TGCAGTGCTTCTGATCTAGAAAACTTCCCAGATACGCAGTATTTT. Its translation is CSASDLENFPDTQYF.

The V call is TRBV6-2 or TRBV6-3, the J call TRBJ2-3; TRBD2 matches 8 bases. The CDR3 is 20 residues long. Germline CDR1 and CDR2: MNHEY and SVGEGT. V shed 4 bases, J shed 1 base, and the junction held 19 bases outside the gene matches. As DNA, the CDR3 is TGTGCCAGCAGTTCCCGGGGGGGGGTACCTGAGGCACCCGGCACAGATACGCAGTATTTT. Its protein product is CASSSRGGVPEAPGTDTQYF.

This clonotype was seen more than once but under ten times. V and J are TRBV5-1 and TRBJ2-6; D tentatively reads TRBD1 or TRBD2 (5 bases each). The germline V and J ends were trimmed by 1 base and 0 bases, with 14 bases remaining between them. The CDR3 is 18 residues long. Germline V gives CDR1 SGHRS, CDR2 YFSETQ. CDR3 sequence: CASSLRGQLGSGANVLTF. The CDR3 DNA is TGCGCCAGCAGCTTGCGCGGACAACTAGGCTCTGGGGCCAACGTCCTGACTTTC.

The V gene is TRBV5-4, the J gene TRBJ1-6; TRBD1 agrees at 8 bases. The CDR3 is 18 residues long. Germline CDR1 is SGHNT and CDR2 is YYREEE (reference sequence). Trimming removed 2 bases from V and 2 bases from J; junction bases left unmatched: 9. The CDR3 spells CASSLVAGGFPYNSPLHF. CDR3 DNA sequence: TGTGCCAGCAGCTTAGTAGCAGGGGGCTTCCCCTATAATTCACCCCTCCACTTT.

The chain joins TRBV7-2 to TRBJ2-5, with D perhaps matching TRBD1 (5 bases). The germline CDR1 and CDR2 sequences are SGHTA and FQGNSA. The CDR3 has 13 amino acids. With 3 bases removed from V and 5 bases from J, the gap between germline ends came to 10 bases. CDR3 protein: CASSLQGPETQYF. In nucleotides, the CDR3 is TGTGCCAGCAGCTTGCAGGGTCCGGAGACCCAGTACTTC.

V gene TRBV4-3 combines with J gene TRBJ1-2; D gene unclear. Germline V gene data show CDR1 as LGHNA and CDR2 as YSLEER. This CDR3 region has 16 residues. V was shortened by 4 bases and J by 0 bases, with 15 bases between the two germline ends. The CDR3 loop reads CASSRTGSRSNYGYTF. CDR3 DNA sequence: TGCGCCAGCAGCCGAACCGGGTCCCGGTCTAACTATGGCTACACCTTC.

The chain recombines TRBV2 with TRBJ2-1, with D perhaps matching TRBD1 (6 bases). V lost 5 bases and J lost 9, with 11 bases in between. This CDR3 is built from 12 residues. The germline V gene encodes CDR1 SNHLY and CDR2 FYNNEI. The CDR3 region is CASSTTGIEQFF. CDR3 bases: TGTGCCAGCAGTACAACAGGGATTGAGCAGTTCTTC.

V usage is TRBV5-1 and J usage is TRBJ1-6; D remains ambiguous. CDR3 length: 12 amino acids. V dropped 0 bases and J dropped 9 bases, with 4 bases sitting between them. From germline, CDR1 is SGHRS and CDR2 YFSETQ. The CDR3 protein is CASSLGRSPLHF. CDR3 DNA sequence: TGCGCCAGCAGCTTGGGCCGTTCACCCCTCCACTTT. The complete variable domain, with remaining parts taken from reference TRBV5-1 and TRBJ1-6, reads KAGVTQTPRYLIKTRGQQVTLSCSPISGHRSVSWYQQTPGQGLQFLFEYFSETQRNKGNFPGRFSGRQFSNSRSEMNVSTLELGDSALYLCASSLGRSPLHFGNGTRLTVT.

The V gene is TRBV7-2, the J gene TRBJ1-5, with a tentative D call TRBD1 (6 bases). There are 13 residues in the CDR3. V lost 6 bases to trimming and J lost 3 bases, with 9 bases between them. Germline CDR1 reads SGHTA; CDR2 reads FQGNSA. The chain's CDR3 is CASRRDNNQPQHF. Here the CDR3 DNA reads TGTGCCAGCAGGAGGGACAACAATCAGCCCCAGCATTTT.

This sequence joins TRBV19 and TRBJ2-3; the D call may be TRBD1 or TRBD2 (5 bases each). The V gene lost 7 bases and the J gene lost 2 bases, with 10 bases spanning the gap. CDR3 length: 13 residues. Germline V lookup: CDR1 LNHDA, CDR2 SQIVND (reference sequence). CDR3 residues: CASMGVYTDTQYF. In nucleotides, the CDR3 is TGTGCCAGTATGGGGGTGTACACAGATACGCAGTATTTT. The full variable domain, in which reference TRBV19 and TRBJ2-3 provide the parts outside the CDR3, is DGGITQSPKYLFRKEGQNVTLSCEQNLNHDAMYWYRQDPGQGLRLIYYSQIVNDFQKGDIAEGYSVSREKKESFPLTVTSAQKNPTAFYLCASMGVYTDTQYFGPGTRLTVL.